This record looks at one T cell receptor beta chain sequence and its context. Its antigen is still unknown. Base qualities were left out, and no much larger clone turns up one base away. Enrolling through a virtual design, the prospective study's participants ranged in age from about 18 to 89 years and lived across roughly 23 United States geographic areas. Cohort assignment in the prospective study relied on participant-reported clinical history from a screening survey and a study questionnaire. In the prospective study, whole blood, serum and a nasopharyngeal or oropharyngeal swab were collected from each participant by mobile phlebotomists. Prospective study participants could optionally give additional blood draws and questionnaires over an approximately two-month period. Prospective study blood samples were shipped either frozen or at room temperature before DNA extraction. This specimen comes from a study of blood T cell repertoires in COVID-19 (TCRdb year 2020). In terms of the full investigation: Recovered participants in ImmuneRACE Cohort 3 were defined as having two consecutive negative NP/OP PCR tests, clearance from a healthcare professional, or resolution of symptoms. Samples covering the acute and convalescent phases of COVID-19 were provided by collaborators in the United States, Italy and Spain. The material from the prospective study consisted of cDNA or gDNA derived from T cells, B-cell-depleted T cells, or PBMCs. Subjects who had been exposed to COVID-19, were actively infected with it, or had recovered from it provided the deeply sampled blood TCRbeta repertoires that made up the dataset. The repertoires were made available in a free public database intended to serve as a resource for research on the immune response to SARS-CoV-2. The samples were drawn from the first 160 participants of the ongoing ImmuneRACE study and from 950 to 1,500 subjects provided by 6 global collaborators. Nearly every sample came with metadata listing a de-identified subject ID, COVID-19 status, age in years and sex. Where available, HLA class I and class II types were obtained from metadata supplied by the sample provider rather than from assay-based typing.

The investigation overall reported the following: How much clinical and demographic metadata was included differed by source and by participant, and the metadata was provided uncurated.

TCRbeta CDR3 regions were amplified from genomic DNA using the immunoSEQ Assay, a bias-controlled multiplex PCR. The original methods were these. The number of nucleated cells in each sample was estimated by amplification of reference gene primers within the assay. To quantify the absolute abundance of each unique TCRbeta CDR3 rearrangement, sequence reads were collapsed and filtered. Productive Simpson clonality was computed per sample as the square root of Simpson's diversity index over productive rearrangements. As stored in TCRdb, this immuneACCESS dataset retains in-frame rearrangements with V and J assigned. A fraction of the clones does not appear; measured against another copy, unresolved V genes explain less than half of the discrepancy, and the remainder lacks a known reason. The DNA was the basis for D and trimming; V, J and clone size are from that table. The sample table contains 200,000 to 250,000 clones; only one count was recorded for about nine tenths of them. The top ten clones comprise over 3% of the sample.

The CDR3 runs 14 residues from the cysteine to the phenylalanine. Of all the DNA, just the CDR3 is kept, 42 bases in frame from base 1. The germline ends are 10 bases apart after V is trimmed by 1 base and J by 3 bases. The germline V gene provides CDR1 LGHNA and CDR2 YSLEER. The sample consisted of PBMCs or T cells enriched from blood (not recorded which). The source is a woman aged 45-59 years in a cohort exposed to, infected with or recovered from COVID-19 (not recorded which). The rearranged chain carries TRBV4-3 and TRBJ2-7; TRBD1 is a weak D gene call, 5 bases matching. The CDR3 reads CASSQVEGDYEQYF. The base sequence is TGCGCCAGCAGCCAAGTTGAAGGGGACTACGAGCAGTACTTC.